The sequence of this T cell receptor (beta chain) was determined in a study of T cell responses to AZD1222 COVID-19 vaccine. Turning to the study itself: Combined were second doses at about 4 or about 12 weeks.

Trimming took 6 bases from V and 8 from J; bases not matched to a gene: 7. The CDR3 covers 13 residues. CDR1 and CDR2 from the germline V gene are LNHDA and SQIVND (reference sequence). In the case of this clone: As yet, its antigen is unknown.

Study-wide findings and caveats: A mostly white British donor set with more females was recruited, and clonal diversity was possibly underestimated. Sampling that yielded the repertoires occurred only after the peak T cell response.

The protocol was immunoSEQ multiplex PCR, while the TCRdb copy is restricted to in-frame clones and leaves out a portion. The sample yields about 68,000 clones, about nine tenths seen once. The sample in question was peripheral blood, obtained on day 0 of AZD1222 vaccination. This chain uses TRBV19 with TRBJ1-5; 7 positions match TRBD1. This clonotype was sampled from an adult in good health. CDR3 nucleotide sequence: TGTGCCAGTAGCCAACAGGGGTCGAAGCCCCAGCATTTT. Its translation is CASSQQGSKPQHF.